The 12 T cell receptor beta chains given below trace back to one sample, sequenced in a study of T-cell memory formation after mild COVID-19. TCRdb redid the calling of the 5' RACE reads with MiXCR, one entry per CDR3 protein. Among some 120,000 distinct CDR3 sequences listed, roughly 6% were seen once. The sequencing input was PBMCs or a T cell subset sorted from them (not recorded which). The receptors originated from an adult woman who had mild COVID-19 (a few samples of this study predate the infection). Cell type and time point are not known.

In its sample, this clonotype was seen a few times. The V call is TRBV4-1, the J call TRBJ2-6, with D possibly being TRBD1 or TRBD2 (5 bases each). The germline gives CDR1 MGHRA, CDR2 YSYEKL. CDR3 size: 21 residues. Between the trimmed V and J ends, which lost 0 bases and 0 bases, there was a span of 21 bases. This CDR3 is CASSQDQFGGLLPSGANVLTF. The DNA for the CDR3 is TGCGCCAGCAGCCAAGATCAGTTTGGGGGTCTGTTACCCTCTGGGGCCAACGTCCTGACTTTC.

J is TRBJ2-5 and V is TRBV5-1, with D unclear. The germline CDR1 and CDR2 sequences are SGHRS and YFSETQ. Trimming pared 5 bases from V and 2 bases from J, leaving 13 bases between. The CDR3 covers 14 residues. As DNA, the CDR3 is TGCGCCAGCAGTCATCCGAGTCTTCAAGAGACCCAGTACTTC. Translating gives CASSHPSLQETQYF.

This clonotype has at least ten counts. This sequence joins TRBV20-1 and TRBJ1-5; TRBD1 might be the D (5 bases). CDR1 and CDR2 (germline): DFQATT, SNEGSKA (reference sequence). The CDR3 has 15 amino acids. V dropped 6 bases and J dropped 0 bases, with 15 bases sitting between them. The CDR3 loop reads CSAEKEGYSNQPQHF. The CDR3, as DNA: TGCAGTGCCGAGAAGGAGGGGTATAGCAATCAGCCCCAGCATTTT.

V is TRBV6-5 and J is TRBJ2-1; D is unclear. Germline CDR1 is MNHEY and CDR2 is SVGAGI. The CDR3 runs 16 residues. Trimming cost V 2 bases and J 0 bases, with 11 bases left between them. In DNA form, the CDR3 reads TGTGCCAGCAGTTACAGGCCCAGCAGCTCCTACAATGAGCAGTTCTTC. It translates to CASSYRPSSSYNEQFF.

This clonotype appeared many times. The chain combines TRBV6-6 with TRBJ1-1; no firm D call. CDR3 length: 13 amino acids. Trimming removed 6 bases at V and 5 bases at J, with 13 bases between. Looked up from germline, CDR1 is MNHNY and CDR2 is SVGAGI (reference sequence). CDR3 sequence (DNA): TGTGCCAGCAGGGTGTCCTCGGGGACTGAAGCTTTCTTT. Residues: CASRVSSGTEAFF.

This clonotype came up a few times. The chain carries TRBV5-6 and TRBJ2-3; 10 bases map to TRBD2. The CDR3 contains 16 residues. V gave up 4 bases and J gave up 3 bases; unmatched junction bases: 8. Germline lookup yields CDR1 SGHDT and CDR2 YYEEEE. As DNA, the CDR3 is TGTGCCAGCAGCGATCTAGCGGGGGCTCCTACAGATACGCAGTATTTT. Its protein is CASSDLAGAPTDTQYF.

In its sample, this clonotype was seen a few times. The chain uses TRBV5-1 and TRBJ2-4; D is uncertain. V gave up 0 bases and J gave up 0 bases, with 13 bases separating them. The CDR3 length is 17 residues. From germline, CDR1 is SGHRS and CDR2 YFSETQ. The CDR3 nucleotides are TGCGCCAGCAGCTTGGCCGTAGGGATTCTAGCCAAAAACATTCAGTACTTC. Encoded protein: CASSLAVGILAKNIQYF.

This clonotype was picked up many times. The chain recombines TRBV12-3 or TRBV12-4 with TRBJ2-5; D ambiguous. The germline V and J ends were trimmed by 3 bases and 0 bases, with 2 bases remaining between them. There are 12 residues in the CDR3. In DNA, the CDR3 is TGTGCCAGCAGTTTGTACCAAGAGACCCAGTACTTC. Amino acid sequence: CASSLYQETQYF.

This rearrangement joins TRBV24-1 to TRBJ2-2, with TRBD1 matching 8 bases. V trimming: 9 bases; J trimming: 5 bases; junction bases outside the gene matches: 4. The CDR3 sequence is 13 residues long. Germline V gene data show CDR1 as KGHDR and CDR2 as SFDVKD. Here the CDR3 DNA reads TGTGCCACCGGACAGGGCGGGACCGGGGAGCTGTTTTTT. Translating it yields CATGQGGTGELFF.

The chain is built from TRBV4-1 and TRBJ2-1, with D maybe TRBD2 (6 bases). Germline lookup yields CDR1 MGHRA and CDR2 YSYEKL. The CDR3 loop spans 14 amino acids. The V gene lost 3 bases and the J gene lost 6 bases, with 12 bases spanning the gap. The chain's CDR3 is CASSQRGPTNEQFF. The CDR3 DNA sequence: TGCGCCAGCAGCCAGCGGGGTCCCACCAATGAGCAGTTCTTC.

This clonotype appeared many times. This chain links TRBV5-1 with TRBJ2-3, with no clear D. V was pared by 2 bases and J by 1 base, with 14 bases between. The CDR3 is 16 amino acids. Germline CDR1 is SGHRS and CDR2 is YFSETQ. Here the CDR3 DNA reads TGCGCCAGCAGCTTCGACCCCCTTACTGGCACAGATACGCAGTATTTT. Translated: CASSFDPLTGTDTQYF. Drawing the rest from reference TRBV5-1 and TRBJ2-3, the complete variable domain is KAGVTQTPRYLIKTRGQQVTLSCSPISGHRSVSWYQQTPGQGLQFLFEYFSETQRNKGNFPGRFSGRQFSNSRSEMNVSTLELGDSALYLCASSFDPLTGTDTQYFGPGTRLTVL.

This clonotype came up many times. The genes are TRBV20-1 and TRBJ2-1, with 11 bases matching TRBD2. With V trimmed by 5 bases and J by 5 bases, 5 bases remained unmatched. The CDR3 is 14 amino acids. CDR1 is DFQATT, CDR2 SNEGSKA, per germline (reference sequence). CDR3 sequence (DNA): TGCAGTGCTTATACTAGCGGGGGTAACAATGAGCAGTTCTTC. It codes for CSAYTSGGNNEQFF.